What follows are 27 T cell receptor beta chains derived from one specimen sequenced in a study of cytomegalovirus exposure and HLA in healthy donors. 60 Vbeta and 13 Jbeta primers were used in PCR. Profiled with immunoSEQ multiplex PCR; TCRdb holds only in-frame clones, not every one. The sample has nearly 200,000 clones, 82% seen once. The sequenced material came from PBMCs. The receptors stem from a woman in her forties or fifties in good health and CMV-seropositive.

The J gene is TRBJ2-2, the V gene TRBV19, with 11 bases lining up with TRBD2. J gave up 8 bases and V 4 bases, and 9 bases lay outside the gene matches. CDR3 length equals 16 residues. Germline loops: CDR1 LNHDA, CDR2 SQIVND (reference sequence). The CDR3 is CASSNDLAGGGGELFF. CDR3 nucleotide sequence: TGTGCCAGTAGTAATGATCTAGCGGGAGGAGGGGGGGAGCTGTTTTTT.

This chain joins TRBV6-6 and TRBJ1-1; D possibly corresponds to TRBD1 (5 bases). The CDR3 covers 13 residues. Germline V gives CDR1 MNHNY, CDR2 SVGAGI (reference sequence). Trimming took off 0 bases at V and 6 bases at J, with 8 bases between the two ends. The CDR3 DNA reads TGTGCCAGCAGTTACTCTTCAGGGTCTGAAGCTTTCTTT. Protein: CASSYSSGSEAFF.

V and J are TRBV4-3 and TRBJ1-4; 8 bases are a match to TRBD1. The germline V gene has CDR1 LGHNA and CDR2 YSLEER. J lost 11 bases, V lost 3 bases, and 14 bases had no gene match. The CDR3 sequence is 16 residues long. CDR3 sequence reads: CASSHLEAGGRYKLFF. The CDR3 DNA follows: TGCGCCAGCAGCCATCTCGAGGCAGGGGGCAGGTATAAACTGTTTTTT.

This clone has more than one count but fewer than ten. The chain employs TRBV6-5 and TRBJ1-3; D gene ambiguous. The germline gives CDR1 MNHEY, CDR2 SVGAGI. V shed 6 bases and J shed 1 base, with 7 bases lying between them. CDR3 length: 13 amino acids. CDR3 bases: TGTGCCAGCAGCACTGGTTCTGGAAACACCATATATTTT. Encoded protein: CASSTGSGNTIYF.

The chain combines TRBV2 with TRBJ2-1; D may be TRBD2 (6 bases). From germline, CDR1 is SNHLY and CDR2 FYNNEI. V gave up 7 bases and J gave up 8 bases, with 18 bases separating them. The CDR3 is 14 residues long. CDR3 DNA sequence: TGTGCCAGCAACGAGGAGGGACTGCTGGATGAGCAGTTCTTC. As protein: CASNEEGLLDEQFF.

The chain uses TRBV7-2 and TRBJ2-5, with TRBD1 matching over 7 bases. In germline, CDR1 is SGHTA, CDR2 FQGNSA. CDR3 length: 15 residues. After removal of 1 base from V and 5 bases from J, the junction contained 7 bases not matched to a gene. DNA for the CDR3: TGTGCCAGCAGCTTAGGAAGGGGGCGGAGGGAGACCCAGTACTTC. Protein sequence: CASSLGRGRRETQYF.

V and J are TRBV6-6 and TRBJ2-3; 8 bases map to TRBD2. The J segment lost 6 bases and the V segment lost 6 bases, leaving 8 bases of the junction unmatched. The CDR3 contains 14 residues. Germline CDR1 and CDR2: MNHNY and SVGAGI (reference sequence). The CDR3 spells CASRSSGRVDTQYF. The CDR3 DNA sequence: TGTGCCAGCAGAAGCAGCGGGAGAGTCGATACGCAGTATTTT.

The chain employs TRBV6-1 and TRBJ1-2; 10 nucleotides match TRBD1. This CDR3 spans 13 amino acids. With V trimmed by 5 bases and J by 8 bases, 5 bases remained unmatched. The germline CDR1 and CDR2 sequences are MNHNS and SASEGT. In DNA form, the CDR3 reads TGTGCCAGCAGTTTCGACAGGGGGCGAGGCTACACCTTC. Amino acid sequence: CASSFDRGRGYTF.

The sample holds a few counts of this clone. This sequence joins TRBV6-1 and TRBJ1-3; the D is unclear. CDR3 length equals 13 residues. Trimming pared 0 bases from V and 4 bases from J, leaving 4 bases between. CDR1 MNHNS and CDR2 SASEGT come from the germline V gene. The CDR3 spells CASSEAGGNTIYF. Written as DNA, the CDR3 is TGTGCCAGCAGTGAAGCCGGGGGAAACACCATATATTTT.

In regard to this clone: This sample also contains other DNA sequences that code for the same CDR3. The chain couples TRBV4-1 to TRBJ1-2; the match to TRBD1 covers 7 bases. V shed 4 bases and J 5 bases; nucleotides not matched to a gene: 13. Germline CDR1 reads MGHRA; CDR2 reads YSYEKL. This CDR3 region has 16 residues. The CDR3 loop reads CASSPVGTVRGYGYTF. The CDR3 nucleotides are TGCGCCAGCAGCCCGGTGGGGACAGTGCGAGGGTATGGCTACACCTTC.

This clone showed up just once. CDR3 DNA: TGTGCCAGCAGCTTGGAAGCGGGAGGAGGCAATCAGCCCCAGCATTTT. It specifies CASSLEAGGGNQPQHF. The chain combines TRBV5-6 with TRBJ1-5; unclear D gene. The V end was cut by 0 bases, the J end by 2 bases, with 12 bases between. CDR3 length equals 16 residues. Germline CDR1 reads SGHDT; CDR2 reads YYEEEE.

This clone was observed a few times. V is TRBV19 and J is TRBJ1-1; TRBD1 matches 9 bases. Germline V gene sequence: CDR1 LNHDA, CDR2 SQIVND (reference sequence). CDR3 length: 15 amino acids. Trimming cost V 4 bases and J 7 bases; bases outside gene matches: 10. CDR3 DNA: TGTGCCAGTAGTACCACCACAGGGGGCGGAGGTGAAGCTTTCTTT. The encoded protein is CASSTTTGGGGEAFF.

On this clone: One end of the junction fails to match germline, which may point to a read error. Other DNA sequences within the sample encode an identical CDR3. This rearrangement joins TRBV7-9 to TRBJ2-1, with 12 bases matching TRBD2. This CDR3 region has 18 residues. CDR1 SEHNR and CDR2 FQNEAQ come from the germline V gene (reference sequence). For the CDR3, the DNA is TGTGCTAGCAGCCCCGGAGGATGGGGGACTAGCGGGCGAAATGAGCAGTTCTTC. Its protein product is CASSPGGWGTSGRNEQFF.

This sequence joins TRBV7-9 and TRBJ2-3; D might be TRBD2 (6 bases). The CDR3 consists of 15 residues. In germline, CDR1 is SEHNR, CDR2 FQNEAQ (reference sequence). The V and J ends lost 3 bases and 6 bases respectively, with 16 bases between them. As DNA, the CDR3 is TGTGCCAGCAGCTTGGCCCAACCGGGGACTGATACGCAGTATTTT. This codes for CASSLAQPGTDTQYF.

CDR3 residues: CASSLRGTSSYNEQFF. CDR3 in DNA: TGTGCCAGCAGTCTGCGGGGGACTAGCTCCTACAATGAGCAGTTCTTC. The rearrangement uses TRBV27 and TRBJ2-1, with 8 bases that match TRBD2. The CDR3 is made up of 16 amino acids. J lost 0 bases, V lost 5 bases, and 6 bases had no gene match. CDR1 and CDR2 from the germline V gene are MNHEY and SMNVEV (reference sequence).

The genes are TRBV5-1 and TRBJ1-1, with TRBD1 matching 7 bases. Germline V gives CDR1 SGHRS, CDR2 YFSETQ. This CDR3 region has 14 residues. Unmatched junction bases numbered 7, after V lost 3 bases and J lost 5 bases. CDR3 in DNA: TGCGCCAGCAGCTCCGGGACAGTAGGGACTGAAGCTTTCTTT. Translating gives CASSSGTVGTEAFF.

CDR3 region: CASSGALAGAGELFF. The CDR3 DNA follows: TGCGCCAGCAGCGGCGCCCTAGCGGGGGCCGGGGAGCTGTTTTTT. The J gene is TRBJ2-2, the V gene TRBV5-1; 10 nucleotides agree with TRBD2. Germline V gene data show CDR1 as SGHRS and CDR2 as YFSETQ. J was trimmed by 6 bases and V by 4 bases; bases with no gene match: 6. The CDR3 covers 15 residues. The entire variable domain, with the rest obtained from reference TRBV5-1 and TRBJ2-2, is as follows: KAGVTQTPRYLIKTRGQQVTLSCSPISGHRSVSWYQQTPGQGLQFLFEYFSETQRNKGNFPGRFSGRQFSNSRSEMNVSTLELGDSALYLCASSGALAGAGELFFGEGSRLTVL.

The CDR3 DNA reads TGTGCCAGCAGTACCCCTAGGGACAAAAAAGGGGCTGAAGCTTTCTTT. Amino acids: CASSTPRDKKGAEAFF. The chain recombines TRBV28 with TRBJ1-1, with TRBD1 as a possible D gene (6 bases). The CDR3 runs 16 residues. CDR1 MDHEN and CDR2 SYDVKM come from the germline V gene. With 5 bases removed from V and 6 bases from J, the gap between germline ends came to 22 bases.

The CDR3 DNA reads TGTGCCAGCAGCTCCCCTTTACAGGGACCAACTAATGAAAAACTGTTTTTT. Amino acids: CASSSPLQGPTNEKLFF. The gene calls are TRBV7-8 and TRBJ1-4; perhaps TRBD1 as D (6 bases). The CDR3 covers 17 residues. CDR1 and CDR2 (germline): SGHVS, FQNEAQ. V lost 4 bases and J 0 bases, leaving 15 bases between the germline ends.

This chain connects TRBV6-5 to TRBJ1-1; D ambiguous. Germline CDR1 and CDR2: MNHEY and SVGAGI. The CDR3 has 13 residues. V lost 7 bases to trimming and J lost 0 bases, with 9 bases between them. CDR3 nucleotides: TGTGCCAGCAAGAAACAGTTGAACACTGAAGCTTTCTTT. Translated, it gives CASKKQLNTEAFF.

The CDR3, as DNA: TGTGCCAGCAGCCCCACTAGCGTCACAGATACGCAGTATTTT. Protein product: CASSPTSVTDTQYF. The chain is built from TRBV7-3 and TRBJ2-3; 7 bases align to TRBD2. V lost 5 bases, J lost 2 bases, and 4 bases stayed unmatched. This CDR3 is 14 amino acids long. The V gene's germline CDR1 is SGHTA and CDR2 FQGTGA.

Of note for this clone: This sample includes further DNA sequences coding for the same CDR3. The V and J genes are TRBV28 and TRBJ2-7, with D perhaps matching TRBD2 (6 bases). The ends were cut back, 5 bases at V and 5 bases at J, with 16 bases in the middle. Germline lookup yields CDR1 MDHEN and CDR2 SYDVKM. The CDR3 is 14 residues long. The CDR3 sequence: CASSLGGSSNEQYF. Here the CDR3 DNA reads TGTGCCAGCAGTCTGGGAGGATCCTCTAACGAGCAGTACTTC.

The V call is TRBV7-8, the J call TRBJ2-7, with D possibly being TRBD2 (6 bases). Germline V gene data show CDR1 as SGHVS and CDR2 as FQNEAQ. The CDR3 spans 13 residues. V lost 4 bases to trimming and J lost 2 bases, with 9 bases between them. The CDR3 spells CASSWRGAYEQYF. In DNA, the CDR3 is TGTGCCAGCAGCTGGCGGGGCGCCTACGAGCAGTACTTC.

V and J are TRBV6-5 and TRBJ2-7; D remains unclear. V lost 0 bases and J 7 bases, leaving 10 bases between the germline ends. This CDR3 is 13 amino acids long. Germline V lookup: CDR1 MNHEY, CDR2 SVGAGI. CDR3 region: CASSYSSGGEQYF. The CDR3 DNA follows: TGTGCCAGCAGTTACTCATCAGGTGGGGAGCAGTACTTC.

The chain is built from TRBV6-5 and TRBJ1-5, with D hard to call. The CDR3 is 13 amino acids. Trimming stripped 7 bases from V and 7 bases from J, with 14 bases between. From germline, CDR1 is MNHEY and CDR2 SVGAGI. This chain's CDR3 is CASTIAGDQPQHF. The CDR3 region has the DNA TGTGCCAGCACCATCGCTGGAGACCAGCCCCAGCATTTT.

In nucleotides, the CDR3 is TGTGCCAGCAGCCCAGGGGAAAAGCAGCCCCAGCATTTT. Translated, it gives CASSPGEKQPQHF. The chain employs TRBV5-6 and TRBJ1-5; D may be TRBD1 (6 bases). The CDR3 sequence is 13 residues long. Germline loops: CDR1 SGHDT, CDR2 YYEEEE. The V gene lost 4 bases and the J gene lost 7 bases, with 12 bases spanning the gap.

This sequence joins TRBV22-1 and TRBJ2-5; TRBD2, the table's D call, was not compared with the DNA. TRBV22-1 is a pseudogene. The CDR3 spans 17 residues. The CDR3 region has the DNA TGTCCTGGGAGCGCACGGGTGCGGAGGGAGAGCAGCGAGACCCAGTACTTC. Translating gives CPGSARVRRESSETQYF.